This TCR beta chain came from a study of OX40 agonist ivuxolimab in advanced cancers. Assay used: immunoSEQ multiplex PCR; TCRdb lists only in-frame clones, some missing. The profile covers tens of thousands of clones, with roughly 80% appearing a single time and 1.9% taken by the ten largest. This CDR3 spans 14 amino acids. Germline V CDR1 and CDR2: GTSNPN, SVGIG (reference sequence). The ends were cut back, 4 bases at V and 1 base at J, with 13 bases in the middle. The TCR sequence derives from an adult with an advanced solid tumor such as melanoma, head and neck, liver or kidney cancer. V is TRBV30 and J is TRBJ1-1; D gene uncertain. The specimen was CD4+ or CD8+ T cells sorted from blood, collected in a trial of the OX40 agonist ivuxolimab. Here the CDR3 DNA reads TGTGCCTGGAAAATTGCAAGCTGGAACACTGAAGCTTTCTTT. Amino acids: CAWKIASWNTEAFF.